Each of the 29 T cell receptor beta chains below was sequenced from the same sample in a study of blood T cell repertoires in COVID-19. Assay used: immunoSEQ multiplex PCR; TCRdb lists only in-frame clones, some missing. The sample records 25,000 to 30,000 clones, approximately 92% being singletons. The specimen was peripheral blood. Source of these receptors: a man in his sixties with acute or convalescent COVID-19.

The chain couples TRBV10-2 to TRBJ2-1, with a tentative D call TRBD2 (7 bases). From germline, CDR1 is WSHSY and CDR2 SAAADI. Trimming removed 8 bases from V and 6 bases from J, with 17 bases in between. There are 14 residues in the CDR3. The CDR3: CASWDQGRVNEQFF. The CDR3 nucleotides read TGCGCCAGCTGGGACCAGGGGAGGGTCAATGAGCAGTTCTTC.

The chain combines TRBV10-3 with TRBJ2-2, with 11 bases lining up with TRBD2. The germline V gene encodes CDR1 ENHRY and CDR2 SYGVKD. J lost 8 bases, V lost 0 bases, and 17 bases had no gene match. The length of the CDR3 is 20 residues. The CDR3 region is CAISESEFGLASGRRGELFF. The DNA of the CDR3 is TGTGCCATCAGTGAGTCAGAATTCGGACTAGCTAGCGGGAGGCGAGGGGAGCTGTTTTTT.

The CDR3 DNA follows: TGTGCCAGCCATACAGGGGGCGGTCAGCCCCAGCATTTT. Protein product: CASHTGGGQPQHF. The rearrangement joins TRBV6-5 to TRBJ1-5; 9 bases map to TRBD1. The ends lost 8 bases at V and 6 bases at J; junction bases unmatched: 5. This CDR3 comprises 13 residues. Per germline, CDR1 MNHEY and CDR2 SVGAGI.

This chain connects TRBV5-4 to TRBJ1-2; 8 nucleotides align to TRBD1. The CDR3 covers 16 residues. Germline CDR1 is SGHNT and CDR2 is YYREEE (reference sequence). The V gene end was trimmed by 5 bases and the J gene end by 4 bases; junction bases not matched to a gene: 13. Written as DNA, the CDR3 is TGTGCCAGCAGGGATTTACTCACAGGGGGTTTCTATGGCTACACCTTC. This translates into CASRDLLTGGFYGYTF.

This clone is categorized as medium-sized (0.01 to 0.1%). The gene calls are TRBV9 and TRBJ2-7, with TRBD1 matching 7 bases. The germline CDR1 and CDR2 sequences are SGDLS and YYNGEE. CDR3 length equals 16 residues. Unmatched junction bases numbered 12, after V lost 3 bases and J lost 3 bases. The CDR3 is CASSDTGTALYYEQYF. CDR3 coding DNA: TGTGCCAGCAGCGATACCGGGACAGCACTATACTACGAGCAGTACTTC. Supplemented by reference TRBV9 and TRBJ2-7, the full variable domain reads DSGVTQTPKHLITATGQRVTLRCSPRSGDLSVYWYQQSLDQGLQFLIQYYNGEERAKGNILERFSAQQFPDLHSELNLSSLELGDSALYFCASSDTGTALYYEQYFGPGTRLTVT.

Here the CDR3 DNA reads TGTGCCAGCAGTGTTAGGGCACTAGCGGGAGTTAGTGAGCAGTTCTTC. It translates to CASSVRALAGVSEQFF. The V gene is TRBV6-4, the J gene TRBJ2-1, with 11 bases aligning to TRBD2. The CDR3 is made up of 16 amino acids. CDR1 and CDR2 (germline): MRHNA, SNTAGT. V lost 4 bases and J lost 9; bases outside the gene matches: 11.

This chain connects TRBV27 to TRBJ1-2; 8 nucleotides match TRBD1. V shed 6 bases, J shed 7 bases, and the junction held 13 bases outside the gene matches. CDR1 MNHEY and CDR2 SMNVEV come from the germline V gene (reference sequence). The CDR3 has 15 amino acids. CDR3 residues: CASSIRQGREFGYTF. CDR3 coding DNA: TGTGCCAGCAGCATTCGACAGGGGAGGGAATTTGGCTACACCTTC.

The V call is TRBV11-2, the J call TRBJ2-1, with 8 bases identical to TRBD2. V was clipped by 2 bases and J by 6 bases; unmatched bases: 12. Looked up from germline, CDR1 is SGHAT and CDR2 is FQNNGV. CDR3 size: 17 residues. CDR3: CASSLIGLGTSGNEQFF. CDR3 sequence (DNA): TGTGCCAGCAGCTTAATCGGCCTCGGGACTAGTGGCAATGAGCAGTTCTTC.

This sequence joins TRBV5-6 and TRBJ2-3, with D uncertain. V lost 0 bases, J lost 10 bases, and 9 bases lay in between. Germline V gene lookup returns CDR1 SGHDT and CDR2 YYEEEE. The length of the CDR3 is 12 residues. CDR3 bases: TGTGCCAGCAGCTTGGGCGGTATCGCGCAGTATTTT. It specifies CASSLGGIAQYF.

J is TRBJ2-3 and V is TRBV27; 12 bases align to TRBD2. CDR1 MNHEY and CDR2 SMNVEV come from the germline V gene (reference sequence). Trimming at V came to 6 bases and at J to 3 bases, leaving 7 bases not matched to a gene. The length of the CDR3 is 16 residues. The DNA of the CDR3 is TGTGCCAGCAGGTTCTCGACTAGCGGGGGAACAGATACGCAGTATTTT. Encoded protein: CASRFSTSGGTDTQYF.

V usage is TRBV4-2 and J usage is TRBJ2-2, with D perhaps TRBD2 (6 bases). The V end lost 4 bases, the J end lost 5 bases, and 11 bases lay between the germline ends. The germline gives CDR1 LGHNA, CDR2 YNFKEQ. The CDR3 has 14 amino acids. The CDR3: CASSRDWGTGELFF. The DNA of the CDR3 is TGTGCCAGCAGCCGGGACTGGGGGACCGGGGAGCTGTTTTTT.

The chain carries TRBV7-9 and TRBJ2-2, with D hard to call. The V gene's germline CDR1 is SEHNR and CDR2 FQNEAQ (reference sequence). This CDR3 contains 13 residues. Trimming pared 11 bases from V and 1 base from J, leaving 11 bases between. CDR3 sequence: CASWWQNTGELFF. The CDR3 DNA reads as TGTGCCTCGTGGTGGCAGAACACCGGGGAGCTGTTTTTT.

The chain couples TRBV7-2 to TRBJ2-3; 7 bases are a match to TRBD1. Germline lookup yields CDR1 SGHTA and CDR2 FQGNSA. V lost 8 bases and J lost 6; bases outside the gene matches: 14. This CDR3 comprises 15 residues. CDR3 protein: CASRRDREVRDTQYF. The CDR3 nucleotides are TGTGCCAGCCGAAGGGACAGAGAGGTCCGCGATACGCAGTATTTT.

The chain carries TRBV24-1 and TRBJ2-3; 8 bases match TRBD2. The CDR3 length is 16 residues. J lost 5 bases, V lost 3 bases, and 9 bases had no gene match. Germline V gene lookup returns CDR1 KGHDR and CDR2 SFDVKD. CDR3: CATSDPGTGGGDTQYF. Written as DNA, the CDR3 is TGTGCCACCAGTGATCCCGGAACGGGGGGGGGAGATACGCAGTATTTT.

J is TRBJ2-6 and V is TRBV2; 13 nucleotides line up with TRBD2. The CDR3 has 21 amino acids. Germline V gene data show CDR1 as SNHLY and CDR2 as FYNNEI. The ends lost 5 bases at V and 0 bases at J; junction bases unmatched: 13. The CDR3 protein is CASSPRTSGRLFTSGANVLTF. In DNA form, the CDR3 reads TGTGCCAGCAGTCCGCGGACTAGCGGGAGATTATTTACCTCTGGGGCCAACGTCCTGACTTTC.

The sample holds a few counts of this clone. The gene calls are TRBV27 and TRBJ2-7; D uncertain. There are 11 residues in the CDR3. V lost 7 bases to trimming and J lost 3 bases, with 7 bases between them. Looked up from germline, CDR1 is MNHEY and CDR2 is SMNVEV (reference sequence). The CDR3 DNA is TGTGCCAGCAACAGTGGCTACGAGCAGTACTTC. Its protein is CASNSGYEQYF.

This clone was counted a single time. This chain links TRBV4-1 with TRBJ2-1; the D gene is possibly TRBD2 (5 bases). Germline V gives CDR1 MGHRA, CDR2 YSYEKL. The CDR3 covers 13 residues. Trimming shortened V by 1 base and J by 6 bases, and 7 bases separated the two germline ends. CDR3 protein: CASSQGTSNEQFF. The CDR3 region has the DNA TGCGCCAGCAGCCAAGGTACTAGCAATGAGCAGTTCTTC.

The CDR3 DNA reads TGTGCCAGCAGTTTATCTAACAACTATGGCTACACCTTC. Its translation is CASSLSNNYGYTF. V and J are TRBV12-3 or TRBV12-4 and TRBJ1-2; D uncertain. CDR3 length: 13 amino acids. V was pared by 2 bases and J by 2 bases, with 6 bases between.

The rearrangement links TRBV6-1 to TRBJ1-2; D unresolved. Looked up from germline, CDR1 is MNHNS and CDR2 is SASEGT. The germline V and J ends were trimmed by 0 bases and 5 bases, with 7 bases remaining between them. There are 13 residues in the CDR3. CDR3 coding DNA: TGTGCCAGCAGTGAAGCTGGAGGATATGGCTACACCTTC. This translates into CASSEAGGYGYTF.

This clone was counted once. The DNA for the CDR3 is TGTGCCACCAGCCAGGCGGACTCGATCTACAATGAGCAGTTCTTC. Protein sequence: CATSQADSIYNEQFF. The chain couples TRBV15 to TRBJ2-1, with TRBD2 as a possible D gene (5 bases). Trimming cost V 5 bases and J 3 bases, with 14 bases left between them. The CDR3 has 15 amino acids. CDR1 and CDR2 (germline): LNHNV, YYDKDF (reference sequence).

This clone qualifies as medium-sized (0.01 to 0.1%). DNA for the CDR3: TGTGCCAGCAGACGGGACTACGAGCAGTACTTC. It yields the protein CASRRDYEQYF. J is TRBJ2-7 and V is TRBV2, with D possibly matching TRBD2 (5 bases). The germline CDR1 and CDR2 sequences are SNHLY and FYNNEI. The length of the CDR3 is 11 residues. V dropped 6 bases and J dropped 3 bases, with 6 bases sitting between them. Drawing the rest from reference TRBV2 and TRBJ2-7, the complete variable domain is EPEVTQTPSHQVTQMGQEVILRCVPISNHLYFYWYRQILGQKVEFLVSFYNNEISEKSEIFDDQFSVERPDGSNFTLKIRSTKLEDSAMYFCASRRDYEQYFGPGTRLTVT.

This chain connects TRBV6-5 to TRBJ1-2; 7 bases map to TRBD1. CDR1 is MNHEY, CDR2 SVGAGI, per germline. V was clipped by 7 bases and J by 8 bases; unmatched bases: 4. The CDR3 has 11 amino acids. The CDR3, as DNA: TGTGCCAGCAACAGGGGAGGAGGCTACACCTTC. Its translation is CASNRGGGYTF.

The genes are TRBV3-1 (or the pseudogene TRBV3-2) and TRBJ2-5; 15 bases agree with TRBD2. This CDR3 contains 17 residues. The V and J ends lost 4 bases and 4 bases, in that order; junction bases with no gene match: 7. Germline V gene lookup returns CDR1 LGHDT and CDR2 YNNKEL (reference sequence). The CDR3 sequence is CASSRSSGLAGGETQYF. CDR3 coding DNA: TGTGCCAGCAGCCGCAGCTCGGGACTAGCGGGAGGAGAGACCCAGTACTTC.

The count of this clone is one. V gene TRBV24-1 combines with J gene TRBJ1-2, with 9 positions matching TRBD1. Germline CDR1 reads KGHDR; CDR2 reads SFDVKD. V lost 3 bases to trimming and J lost 7 bases; unmatched junction nucleotides: 5. The CDR3 consists of 14 residues. The CDR3 reads CATSDGTGLGGYTF. The CDR3 DNA reads as TGTGCCACCAGTGATGGGACAGGGCTAGGTGGCTACACCTTC.

The genes are TRBV27 and TRBJ1-2; tentatively, D is TRBD1 (6 bases). Germline V gene sequence: CDR1 MNHEY, CDR2 SMNVEV (reference sequence). This CDR3 has 15 residues. The V end was cut by 3 bases, the J end by 1 base, with 12 bases between. Written as DNA, the CDR3 is TGTGCCAGCAGTTTCGGGACACCCGATAACTATGGCTACACCTTC. This gives the protein CASSFGTPDNYGYTF.

CDR3 DNA sequence: TGTGCCAGCAGTAGCAGACAGGCTTATAACTATGGCTACACCTTC. Protein product: CASSSRQAYNYGYTF. V and J are TRBV6-5 and TRBJ1-2; a possible D gene is TRBD1 (6 bases). The CDR3 has 15 residues. Germline CDR1 is MNHEY and CDR2 is SVGAGI. V gave up 5 bases and J gave up 1 base, with 14 bases separating them.

CDR3 residues: CASSYGLRDEKLFF. CDR3 nucleotides: TGTGCCAGCAGTTACGGGCTGAGGGATGAAAAACTGTTTTTT. The rearrangement uses TRBV6-5 and TRBJ1-4; no firm D call. Trimming removed 2 bases from V and 6 bases from J, with 10 bases in between. CDR3 length equals 14 residues. Germline CDR1 reads MNHEY; CDR2 reads SVGAGI.

The chain is built from TRBV27 and TRBJ1-1; 9 bases align to TRBD1. V was pared by 0 bases and J by 2 bases, with 7 bases of the junction left unmatched. The CDR3 has 17 amino acids. Per the germline V gene, CDR1 is MNHEY and CDR2 is SMNVEV (reference sequence). The CDR3 spells CASSLSVGQGPNTEAFF. CDR3 DNA: TGTGCCAGCAGTTTATCGGTGGGACAGGGACCTAACACTGAAGCTTTCTTT.

The V gene is TRBV12-3 or TRBV12-4, the J gene TRBJ1-4; the D gene is possibly TRBD1 (5 bases). The CDR3 spans 13 residues. Trimming cost V 6 bases and J 8 bases, with 13 bases left between them. The chain's CDR3 is CASSNPRGEKLFF. In DNA, the CDR3 is TGTGCCAGCAGCAACCCTCGGGGGGAAAAACTGTTTTTT.